This paragraph covers one T cell receptor beta chain sequence. The data stem from a study of blood T cell repertoires in COVID-19. Study-level information: The United States, Italy and Spain were the sources of the acute and convalescent COVID-19 samples.

Clinical histories supplied by participants themselves formed the basis of cohort assignment. CDR3 size: 14 residues. V dropped 3 bases and J dropped 4; count of bases not matched to a gene: 2. In germline, CDR1 is KGHSH, CDR2 LQKENI. Produced via immunoSEQ multiplex PCR; TCRdb's table is partial and in-frame only. The table has some 250,000 clones, more than 85% seen once. The J gene is TRBJ2-3, the V gene TRBV18; 9 bases align to TRBD1. The material sequenced was PBMCs or T cells enriched from blood (not recorded which). This sequence originates from a man between 35 and 55 years old who had recovered from COVID-19. The CDR3 reads CASSPDRGSDTQYF. DNA of the CDR3: TGTGCCAGCTCACCGGACAGGGGATCAGATACGCAGTATTTT.